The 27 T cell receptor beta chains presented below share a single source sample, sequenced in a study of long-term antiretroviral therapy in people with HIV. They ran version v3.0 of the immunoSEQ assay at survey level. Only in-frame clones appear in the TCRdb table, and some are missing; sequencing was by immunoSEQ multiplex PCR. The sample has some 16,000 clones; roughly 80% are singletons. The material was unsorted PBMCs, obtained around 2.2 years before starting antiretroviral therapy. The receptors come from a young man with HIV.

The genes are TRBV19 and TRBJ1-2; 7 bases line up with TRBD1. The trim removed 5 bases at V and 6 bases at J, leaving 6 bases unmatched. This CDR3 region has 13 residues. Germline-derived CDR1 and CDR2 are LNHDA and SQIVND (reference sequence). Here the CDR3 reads CASSPRGRDGYTF. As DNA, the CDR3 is TGTGCCAGTAGTCCCAGGGGGAGGGATGGCTACACCTTC.

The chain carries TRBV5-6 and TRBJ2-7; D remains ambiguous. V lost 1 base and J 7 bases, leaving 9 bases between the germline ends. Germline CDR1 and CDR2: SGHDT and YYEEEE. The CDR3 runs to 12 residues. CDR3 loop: CASSLKGWEQYF. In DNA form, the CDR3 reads TGTGCCAGCAGCTTGAAGGGTTGGGAGCAGTACTTC.

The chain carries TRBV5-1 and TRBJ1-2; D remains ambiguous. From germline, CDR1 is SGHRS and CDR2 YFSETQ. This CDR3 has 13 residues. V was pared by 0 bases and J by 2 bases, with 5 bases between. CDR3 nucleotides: TGCGCCAGCAGCTTGGACGGGAACTATGGCTACACCTTC. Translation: CASSLDGNYGYTF.

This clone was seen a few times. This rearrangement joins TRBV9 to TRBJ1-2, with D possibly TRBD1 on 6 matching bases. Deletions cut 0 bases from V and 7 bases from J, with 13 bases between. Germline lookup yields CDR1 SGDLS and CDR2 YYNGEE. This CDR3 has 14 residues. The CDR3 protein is CASSVASSGAGYTF. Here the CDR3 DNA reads TGTGCCAGCAGCGTAGCCTCGTCGGGGGCTGGCTACACCTTC.

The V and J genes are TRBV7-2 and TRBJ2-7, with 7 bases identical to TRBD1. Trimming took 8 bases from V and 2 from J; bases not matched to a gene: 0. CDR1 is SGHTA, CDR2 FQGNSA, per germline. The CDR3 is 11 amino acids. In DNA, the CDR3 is TGTGCCAGCGGGACAGCCTACGAGCAGTACTTC. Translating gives CASGTAYEQYF. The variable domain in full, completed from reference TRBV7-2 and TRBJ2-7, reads GAGVSQSPSNKVTEKGKDVELRCDPISGHTALYWYRQSLGQGLEFLIYFQGNSAPDKSGLPSDRFSAERTGGSVSTLTIQRTQQEDSAVYLCASGTAYEQYFGPGTRLTVT.

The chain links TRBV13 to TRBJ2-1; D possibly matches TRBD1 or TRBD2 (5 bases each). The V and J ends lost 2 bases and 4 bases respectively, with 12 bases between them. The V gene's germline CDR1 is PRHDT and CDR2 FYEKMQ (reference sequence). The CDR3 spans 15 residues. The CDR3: CASSLWDGRYNEQFF. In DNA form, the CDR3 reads TGTGCCAGCAGCTTATGGGACGGAAGATACAATGAGCAGTTCTTC.

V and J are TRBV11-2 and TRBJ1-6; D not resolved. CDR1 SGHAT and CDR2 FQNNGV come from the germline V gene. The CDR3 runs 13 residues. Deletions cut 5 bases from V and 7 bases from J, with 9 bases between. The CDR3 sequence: CASSPKNNSPLHF. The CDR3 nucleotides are TGTGCCAGCAGCCCCAAGAACAATTCACCCCTCCACTTT. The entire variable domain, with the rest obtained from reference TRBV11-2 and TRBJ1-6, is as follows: EAGVAQSPRYKIIEKRQSVAFWCNPISGHATLYWYQQILGQGPKLLIQFQNNGVVDDSQLPKDRFSAERLKGVDSTLKIQPAKLEDSAVYLCASSPKNNSPLHFGNGTRLTVT.

Here the CDR3 reads CASSLYGLEGNEQFF. CDR3 DNA sequence: TGTGCCAGCAGCCTCTACGGACTAGAGGGCAATGAGCAGTTCTTC. J is TRBJ2-1 and V is TRBV7-9; 7 positions agree with TRBD2. Germline lookup yields CDR1 SEHNR and CDR2 FQNEAQ (reference sequence). This CDR3 is 15 amino acids long. Unmatched junction bases numbered 10, after V lost 5 bases and J lost 6 bases. The full variable domain, with the rest looked up from reference TRBV7-9 and TRBJ2-1, is DTGVSQNPRHKITKRGQNVTFRCDPISEHNRLYWYRQTLGQGPEFLTYFQNEAQLEKSRLLSDRFSAERPKGSFSTLEIQRTEQGDSAMYLCASSLYGLEGNEQFFGPGTRLTVL.

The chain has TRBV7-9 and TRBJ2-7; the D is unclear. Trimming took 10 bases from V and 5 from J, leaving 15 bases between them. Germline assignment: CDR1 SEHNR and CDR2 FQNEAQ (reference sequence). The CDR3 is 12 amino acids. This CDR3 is CATVGSSNEQYF. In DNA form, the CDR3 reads TGTGCCACCGTCGGCTCCTCGAACGAGCAGTACTTC. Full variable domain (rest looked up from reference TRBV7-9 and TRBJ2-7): DTGVSQNPRHKITKRGQNVTFRCDPISEHNRLYWYRQTLGQGPEFLTYFQNEAQLEKSRLLSDRFSAERPKGSFSTLEIQRTEQGDSAMYLCATVGSSNEQYFGPGTRLTVT.

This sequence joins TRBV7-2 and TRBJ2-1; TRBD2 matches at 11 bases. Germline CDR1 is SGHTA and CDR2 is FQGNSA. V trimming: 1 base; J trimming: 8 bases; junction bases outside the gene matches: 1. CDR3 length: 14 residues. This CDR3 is CASSLGGLADEQFF. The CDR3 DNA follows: TGTGCCAGCAGCTTAGGGGGACTAGCGGATGAGCAGTTCTTC.

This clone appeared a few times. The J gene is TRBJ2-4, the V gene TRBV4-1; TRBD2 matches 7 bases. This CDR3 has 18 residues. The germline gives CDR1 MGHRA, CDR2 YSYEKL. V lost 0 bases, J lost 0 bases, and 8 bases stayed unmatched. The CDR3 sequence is CASSQDVGTTLAKNIQYF. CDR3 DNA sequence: TGCGCCAGCAGCCAAGATGTGGGGACTACCCTAGCCAAAAACATTCAGTACTTC.

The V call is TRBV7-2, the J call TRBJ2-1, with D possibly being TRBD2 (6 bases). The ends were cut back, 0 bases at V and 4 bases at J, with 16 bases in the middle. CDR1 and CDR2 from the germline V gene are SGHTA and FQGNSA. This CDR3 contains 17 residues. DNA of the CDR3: TGTGCCAGCAGCTTAGCATTTGCGGGGACCATATACAATGAGCAGTTCTTC. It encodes CASSLAFAGTIYNEQFF.

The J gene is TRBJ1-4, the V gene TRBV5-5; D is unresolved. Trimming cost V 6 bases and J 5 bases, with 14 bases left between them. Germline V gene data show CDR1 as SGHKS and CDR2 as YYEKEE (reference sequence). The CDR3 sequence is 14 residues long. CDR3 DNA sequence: TGTGCCAGCACCCCCGGGTCCTTCAATGAAAAACTGTTTTTT. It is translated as CASTPGSFNEKLFF.

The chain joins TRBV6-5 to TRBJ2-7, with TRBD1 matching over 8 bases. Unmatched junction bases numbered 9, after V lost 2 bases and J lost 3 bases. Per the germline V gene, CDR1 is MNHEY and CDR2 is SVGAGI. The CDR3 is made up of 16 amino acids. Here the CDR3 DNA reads TGTGCCAGCAGTTACCTCAGGACAGGGCGCCTCTACGAGCAGTACTTC. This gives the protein CASSYLRTGRLYEQYF.

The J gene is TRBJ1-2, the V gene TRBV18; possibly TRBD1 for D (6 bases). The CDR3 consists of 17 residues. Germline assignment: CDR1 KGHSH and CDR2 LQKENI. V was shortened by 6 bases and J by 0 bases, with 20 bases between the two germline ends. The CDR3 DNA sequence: TGTGCCAGCTCGTTAGGCAGGACAGCAACTTCTAACTATGGCTACACCTTC. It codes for CASSLGRTATSNYGYTF.

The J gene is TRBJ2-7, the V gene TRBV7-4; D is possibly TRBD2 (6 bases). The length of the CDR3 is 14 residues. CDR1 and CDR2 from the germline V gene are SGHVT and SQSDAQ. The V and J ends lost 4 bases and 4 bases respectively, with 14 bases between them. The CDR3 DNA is TGTGCCAGCAGCTCAGGGACTTGGGCTTACGAGCAGTACTTC. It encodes CASSSGTWAYEQYF. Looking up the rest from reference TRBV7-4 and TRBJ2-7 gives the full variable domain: GAGVSQSPRYKVAKRGRDVALRCDSISGHVTLYWYRQTLGQGSEVLTYSQSDAQRDKSGRPSGRFSAERPERSVSTLKIQRTEQGDSAVYLCASSSGTWAYEQYFGPGTRLTVT.

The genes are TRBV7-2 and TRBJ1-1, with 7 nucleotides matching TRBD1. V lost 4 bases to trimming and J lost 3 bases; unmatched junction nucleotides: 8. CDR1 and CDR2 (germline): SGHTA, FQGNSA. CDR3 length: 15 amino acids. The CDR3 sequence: CASSWRGQAYTEAFF. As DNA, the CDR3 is TGTGCCAGCAGCTGGAGAGGACAGGCTTACACTGAAGCTTTCTTT.

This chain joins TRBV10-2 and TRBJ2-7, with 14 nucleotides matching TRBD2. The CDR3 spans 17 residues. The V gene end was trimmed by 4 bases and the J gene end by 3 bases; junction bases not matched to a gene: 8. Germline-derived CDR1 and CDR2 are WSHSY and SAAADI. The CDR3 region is CASSGTSGRNRVYEQYF. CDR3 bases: TGCGCCAGCAGTGGGACTAGCGGGAGGAACCGGGTCTACGAGCAGTACTTC.

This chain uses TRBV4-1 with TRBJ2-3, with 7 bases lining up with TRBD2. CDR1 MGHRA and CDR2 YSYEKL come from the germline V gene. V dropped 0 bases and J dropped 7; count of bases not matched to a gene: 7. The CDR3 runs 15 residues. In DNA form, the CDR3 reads TGCGCCAGCAGCCAAGACGACGGGAGGACCAATACGCAGTATTTT. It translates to CASSQDDGRTNTQYF.

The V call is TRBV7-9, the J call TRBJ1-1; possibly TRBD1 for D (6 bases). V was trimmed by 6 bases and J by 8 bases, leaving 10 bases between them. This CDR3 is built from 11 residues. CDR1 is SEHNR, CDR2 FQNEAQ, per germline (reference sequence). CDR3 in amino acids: CASRIDREAFF. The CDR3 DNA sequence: TGTGCCAGCAGAATCGACAGGGAAGCTTTCTTT.

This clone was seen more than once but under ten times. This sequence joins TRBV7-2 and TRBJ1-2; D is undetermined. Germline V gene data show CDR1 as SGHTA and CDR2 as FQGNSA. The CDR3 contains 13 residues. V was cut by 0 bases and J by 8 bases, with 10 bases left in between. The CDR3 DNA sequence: TGTGCCAGCAGCTTAGCGGGAGTGGGCGGCTACACCTTC. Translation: CASSLAGVGGYTF.

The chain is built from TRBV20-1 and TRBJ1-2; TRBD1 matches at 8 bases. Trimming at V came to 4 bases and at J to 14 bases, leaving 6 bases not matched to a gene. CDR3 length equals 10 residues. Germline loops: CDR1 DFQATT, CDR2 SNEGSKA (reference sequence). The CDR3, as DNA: TGCAGTGCTACAAGGACAGGGTGGACCTTC. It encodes CSATRTGWTF.

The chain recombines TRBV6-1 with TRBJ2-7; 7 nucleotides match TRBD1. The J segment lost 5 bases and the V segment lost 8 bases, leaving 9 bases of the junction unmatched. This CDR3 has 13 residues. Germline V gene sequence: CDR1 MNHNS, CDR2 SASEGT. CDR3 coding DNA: TGTGCCAGCGAGGGGCGACAGGGCCACGAGCAGTACTTC. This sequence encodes CASEGRQGHEQYF.

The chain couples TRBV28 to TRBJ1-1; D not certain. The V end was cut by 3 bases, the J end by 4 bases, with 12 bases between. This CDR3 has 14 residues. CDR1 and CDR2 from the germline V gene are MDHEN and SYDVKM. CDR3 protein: CASSFPPLVTEAFF. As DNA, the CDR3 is TGTGCCAGCAGTTTCCCACCCCTAGTCACTGAAGCTTTCTTT.

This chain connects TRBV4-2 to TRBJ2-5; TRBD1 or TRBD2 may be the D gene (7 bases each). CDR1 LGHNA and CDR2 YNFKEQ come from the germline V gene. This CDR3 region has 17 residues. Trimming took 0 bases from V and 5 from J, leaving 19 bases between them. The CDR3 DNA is TGTGCCAGCAGCCAAGATCCGGCGCGGGAGACAGGGGAGACCCAGTACTTC. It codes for CASSQDPARETGETQYF.

DNA for the CDR3: TGTGCCAGCAACACGTGGGGGCAAATCCCTGAAGCTTTCTTT. Protein sequence: CASNTWGQIPEAFF. This chain joins TRBV2 and TRBJ1-1, with a possible D match to TRBD1 (6 bases). Trimming stripped 7 bases from V and 6 bases from J, with 18 bases between. Germline V CDR1 and CDR2: SNHLY, FYNNEI. This CDR3 is 14 amino acids long.

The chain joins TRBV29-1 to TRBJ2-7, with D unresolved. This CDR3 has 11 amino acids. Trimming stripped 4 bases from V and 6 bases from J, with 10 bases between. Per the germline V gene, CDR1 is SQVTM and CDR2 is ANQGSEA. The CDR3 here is CSVGLTSEQYF. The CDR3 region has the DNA TGCAGCGTTGGGTTAACCTCCGAGCAGTACTTC.